Listed below are T cell receptor beta chains from one sample, sequenced in a study of post-analysis software for immune sequencing data. MiXCR, applied by TCRdb to the PCR reads, yields one record per CDR3 protein. The sample has roughly 700,000 distinct CDR3 sequences; approximately 30% are singletons. The sample was blood. The source of these receptors is a girl aged 10 to 17 with multiple sclerosis. The CDR3 runs from the conserved cysteine through the conserved F or W. D genes are given only for firm matches. Part of the rows lack a size; the others show once, few, many or a class for expanded clones.

abundance: few; j_gene: TRBJ2-1; v_gene: TRBV9; d_gene: TRBD2; CDR3nt: TGTGCCAGCAGCATACAGACCGTGACTAGCGGGACGTACAATGAGCAGTTCTTC; CDR3aa: CASSIQTVTSGTYNEQFF
abundance: few; j_gene: TRBJ2-1; v_gene: TRBV20-1; d_gene: TRBD1; CDR3nt: TGCAGTGCTAGAGTAGGGGGCGCCCAGGATGAGCAGTTCTTC; CDR3aa: CSARVGGAQDEQFF
abundance: few; j_gene: TRBJ2-1; v_gene: TRBV29-1; d_gene: .; CDR3nt: TGCAGCGTTGTTCGGCTAGCGACCTACAATGAGCAGTTCTTC; CDR3aa: CSVVRLATYNEQFF
abundance: few; j_gene: TRBJ2-4; v_gene: TRBV9; d_gene: TRBD1; CDR3nt: TGTGCCAGCAGCGGCGGACAGGGGACGAAAAACATTCAGTACTTC; CDR3aa: CASSGGQGTKNIQYF
abundance: few; j_gene: TRBJ2-4; v_gene: TRBV20-1; d_gene: TRBD2; CDR3nt: TGCAGTGCTCATAGCGGGGTAGCCAAAAACATTCAGTACTTC; CDR3aa: CSAHSGVAKNIQYF
abundance: once; j_gene: TRBJ2-5; v_gene: TRBV4-2; d_gene: TRBD2; CDR3nt: TGTGCCAGCAGCCAGAAAACTAGCGGCCAAGAGACCCAGTACTTC; CDR3aa: CASSQKTSGQETQYF
abundance: .; j_gene: TRBJ2-1; v_gene: TRBV18; d_gene: .; CDR3nt: TGTGCCAGCTCACCTATGCTCAGGGGTAGTAACTTCTTC; CDR3aa: CASSPMLRGSNFF
abundance: .; j_gene: TRBJ1-6; v_gene: TRBV5-1; d_gene: .; CDR3nt: TGCGCCAGCAGCTTGGAAGGGCTGGGAGTAGTCGGTAATTCACCCCTCCACTTT; CDR3aa: CASSLEGLGVVGNSPLHF
abundance: .; j_gene: TRBJ2-1; v_gene: TRBV10-3; d_gene: .; CDR3nt: TGTGCCATCAGTGAGTACGGGAGTGGGTACAATGAGCAGTTCTTC; CDR3aa: CAISEYGSGYNEQFF
abundance: few; j_gene: TRBJ1-6; v_gene: TRBV2; d_gene: .; CDR3nt: TGTGCCAGCACGCGGGGTGGAGGATCACCCCTCCACTTT; CDR3aa: CASTRGGGSPLHF
abundance: .; j_gene: TRBJ2-7; v_gene: TRBV7-2; d_gene: .; CDR3nt: TGTGCCAGCAGCCTAGCTTCCCTAGCGACCTCCTACGAGCAGTACTTC; CDR3aa: CASSLASLATSYEQYF
abundance: .; j_gene: TRBJ2-5; v_gene: TRBV7-6; d_gene: .; CDR3nt: TGTGCCAGCAGGGGGGCAGGGCCAGAGACCCAGTACTTC; CDR3aa: CASRGAGPETQYF
abundance: few; j_gene: TRBJ1-2; v_gene: TRBV18; d_gene: TRBD1; CDR3nt: TGTGCCAGCTCATCAAGGACAGGAGACTATGGCTACACCTTC; CDR3aa: CASSSRTGDYGYTF
abundance: .; j_gene: TRBJ2-5; v_gene: TRBV14; d_gene: TRBD1; CDR3nt: TGTGCCAGCAGCCTCTGGACAGGCAGGGGAGAGACCCAGTACTTC; CDR3aa: CASSLWTGRGETQYF
abundance: many; j_gene: TRBJ2-7; v_gene: TRBV29-1; d_gene: .; CDR3nt: TGCAGCGTTATCCCTACCGGTACCTACGAGCAGTACTTC; CDR3aa: CSVIPTGTYEQYF
abundance: .; j_gene: TRBJ1-2; v_gene: TRBV10-3; d_gene: .; CDR3nt: TGTGCCGCCGGGGGCCGGGACTATGGCTACACCTTC; CDR3aa: CAAGGRDYGYTF
abundance: .; j_gene: TRBJ2-7; v_gene: TRBV20-1; d_gene: TRBD2; CDR3nt: TGCAGTGCTGGGGGACCGGGTAGCGGGGGATACAATGAGCAGTACTTC; CDR3aa: CSAGGPGSGGYNEQYF
abundance: few; j_gene: TRBJ2-5; v_gene: TRBV6-5; d_gene: TRBD1; CDR3nt: TGTGCCAGCAGTTACTCGTCCGGACAGGGGAACCAGTACTTC; CDR3aa: CASSYSSGQGNQYF
abundance: .; j_gene: TRBJ2-2; v_gene: TRBV5-6; d_gene: .; CDR3nt: TGTGCCAGCAGCTGGCAAACCACCGGGGAGCTGTTTTTT; CDR3aa: CASSWQTTGELFF
abundance: .; j_gene: TRBJ2-2; v_gene: TRBV28; d_gene: .; CDR3nt: TGTGCCAGCAGCCGAACTAGGAGGGGCGGGGAGCTGTTTTTT; CDR3aa: CASSRTRRGGELFF
abundance: .; j_gene: TRBJ1-2; v_gene: TRBV20-1; d_gene: .; CDR3nt: TGCAGTGCTAGATATTACCGGGGGAACTATGGCTACACCTTC; CDR3aa: CSARYYRGNYGYTF
abundance: .; j_gene: TRBJ2-7; v_gene: TRBV6-6; d_gene: .; CDR3nt: TGTGCCAGCAGTTCCCGAACTACAGGGTTCTACGAGCAGTACTTC; CDR3aa: CASSSRTTGFYEQYF
abundance: .; j_gene: TRBJ1-2; v_gene: TRBV20-1; d_gene: .; CDR3nt: TGCAGTGCTCACTCCCGGCAGGGGTCTAACTATGGCTACACCTTC; CDR3aa: CSAHSRQGSNYGYTF
abundance: few; j_gene: TRBJ2-3; v_gene: TRBV12-3/TRBV12-4; d_gene: .; CDR3nt: TGTGCCAGCAGCCCACAGACTGGCTATAGCACAGATACGCAGTATTTT; CDR3aa: CASSPQTGYSTDTQYF
abundance: .; j_gene: TRBJ2-7; v_gene: TRBV12-3/TRBV12-4; d_gene: .; CDR3nt: TGTGCCAGCAACAACCGGGAGTTCGGGTACGAGCAGTACTTC; CDR3aa: CASNNREFGYEQYF
abundance: .; j_gene: TRBJ2-5; v_gene: TRBV3-1; d_gene: TRBD2; CDR3nt: TGTGCCAGCAGCTTGACGGGACTAGCGCTTCAGAAGACCCAGTACTTC; CDR3aa: CASSLTGLALQKTQYF
abundance: .; j_gene: TRBJ2-7; v_gene: TRBV4-3; d_gene: TRBD2; CDR3nt: TGCGCCAGCAGCCAAGAAGGGGCTAGCGGGACGTACGAGCAGTACTTC; CDR3aa: CASSQEGASGTYEQYF
abundance: few; j_gene: TRBJ2-7; v_gene: TRBV10-3; d_gene: TRBD1; CDR3nt: TGTGCCATCAGTGAAGGGGGACAGGGCGAGTACGAGCAGTACTTC; CDR3aa: CAISEGGQGEYEQYF
abundance: .; j_gene: TRBJ2-3; v_gene: TRBV7-2; d_gene: TRBD2; CDR3nt: TGTGCCAGCAGCTTAGCCCATTCTAGCGGTACGCAGTATTTT; CDR3aa: CASSLAHSSGTQYF
abundance: few; j_gene: TRBJ2-1; v_gene: TRBV11-2; d_gene: TRBD2; CDR3nt: TGTACCAGCAGCTTTCGGGGTTTTCGGTCTAGCGGGAGGAGCTCCTACAATGAGCAGTTCTTC; CDR3aa: CTSSFRGFRSSGRSSYNEQFF
abundance: .; j_gene: TRBJ2-5; v_gene: TRBV2; d_gene: .; CDR3nt: TGTGCCAGCAGTAGCAGGGAAGAGACCCAGTACTTC; CDR3aa: CASSSREETQYF
abundance: .; j_gene: TRBJ1-5; v_gene: TRBV3-1; d_gene: .; CDR3nt: TGTGCCAGCAGCCCCCCAGGGGCTATTCAGCCCCAGCATTTT; CDR3aa: CASSPPGAIQPQHF
abundance: .; j_gene: TRBJ1-4; v_gene: TRBV20-1; d_gene: TRBD1; CDR3nt: TGCAGTGCCGAGGGGGACAGGGCGACGGCTAGGGAAAAACTGTTTTTT; CDR3aa: CSAEGDRATAREKLFF
abundance: many; j_gene: TRBJ2-3; v_gene: TRBV29-1; d_gene: TRBD2; CDR3nt: TGCAGCGCTGAGACTAGCGGGAGTAACGCAGATACGCAGTATTTT; CDR3aa: CSAETSGSNADTQYF
abundance: .; j_gene: TRBJ1-4; v_gene: TRBV5-5; d_gene: .; CDR3nt: TGTGCCAGCAGCGCCTCACAACCCGGACAGCCGTACGATGAAAAACTGTTTTTT; CDR3aa: CASSASQPGQPYDEKLFF
abundance: few; j_gene: TRBJ2-7; v_gene: TRBV20-1; d_gene: .; CDR3nt: TGCAGTGCTTTTCCCTCGACAGGGAGGAGCTCCTACGAGCAGTACTTC; CDR3aa: CSAFPSTGRSSYEQYF
abundance: few; j_gene: TRBJ1-1; v_gene: TRBV5-1; d_gene: .; CDR3nt: TGCGCCAGCAGCCCTAACCGGCAGGGGACTGAAGCTTTCTTT; CDR3aa: CASSPNRQGTEAFF
abundance: .; j_gene: TRBJ2-1; v_gene: TRBV7-2; d_gene: TRBD2; CDR3nt: TGTGCCAGCAGCCTTGACCGTGATCTAGCGGGGGGGGGGACCTACAATGAGCAGTTCTTC; CDR3aa: CASSLDRDLAGGGTYNEQFF
abundance: .; j_gene: TRBJ2-3; v_gene: TRBV12-3/TRBV12-4; d_gene: TRBD1; CDR3nt: TGTGCCAGCAGATACGACAGGGCCACTGCAGATACGCAGTATTTT; CDR3aa: CASRYDRATADTQYF
abundance: .; j_gene: TRBJ1-3; v_gene: TRBV20-1; d_gene: .; CDR3nt: TGCAGTGCTCCCACGCCCTACTCGAACACCATATATTTT; CDR3aa: CSAPTPYSNTIYF
abundance: .; j_gene: TRBJ2-3; v_gene: TRBV11-2; d_gene: .; CDR3nt: TGTGCCAGCAGCTTAGGGTACGGGGAGAGCACAGATACGCAGTATTTT; CDR3aa: CASSLGYGESTDTQYF
abundance: .; j_gene: TRBJ1-5; v_gene: TRBV21-1; d_gene: .; CDR3nt: TGTGCCAGCAGCAATGGGAACAGGGTTCAGCCCCAGCATTTT; CDR3aa: CASSNGNRVQPQHF
abundance: .; j_gene: TRBJ2-5; v_gene: TRBV5-1; d_gene: TRBD2; CDR3nt: TGCGCCAGCAGCGGGGGACTAGCGGATTACCAAGAGACCCAGTACTTC; CDR3aa: CASSGGLADYQETQYF
abundance: few; j_gene: TRBJ2-1; v_gene: TRBV20-1; d_gene: TRBD2; CDR3nt: TGCAGTGCTAGGGGACTAGCCAGTCCCTCCAATGAGCAGTTCTTC; CDR3aa: CSARGLASPSNEQFF
abundance: few; j_gene: TRBJ2-5; v_gene: TRBV20-1; d_gene: TRBD2; CDR3nt: TGCAGTGCCCCAACTCGGACTAGCGGGGTTAGGGAGACCCAGTACTTC; CDR3aa: CSAPTRTSGVRETQYF
abundance: .; j_gene: TRBJ2-7; v_gene: TRBV2; d_gene: .; CDR3nt: TGTGCCAGCAGTTACCTAGTCGAGCAGTACTTC; CDR3aa: CASSYLVEQYF
abundance: .; j_gene: TRBJ2-3; v_gene: TRBV7-2; d_gene: TRBD2; CDR3nt: TGTGCCAGCAGCTTAAGACTAGCGGGAGGAGTTCGACCAGATACGCAGTATTTT; CDR3aa: CASSLRLAGGVRPDTQYF